The 25 T cell receptor beta chains presented below share a single source sample, sequenced in a study of identical twins' blood T cells. TCRdb reanalysed the 5' RACE reads using MiXCR and keeps one entry per CDR3 protein. The profile shows 300,000 to 400,000 distinct CDR3 sequences, about 28% of them singletons. The sequencing sample was made of PBMCs. The source of these receptors is a woman between 18 and 50 years old in good health.

The CDR3 is CASSLSIARGTEAFF. CDR3 sequence (DNA): TGCGCCAGCAGCTTGTCGATTGCGCGGGGCACTGAAGCTTTCTTT. The chain carries TRBV5-1 and TRBJ1-1; no reliable D call. The CDR3 covers 15 residues. Trimming cost V 1 base and J 4 bases, with 14 bases left between them. Germline lookup yields CDR1 SGHRS and CDR2 YFSETQ.

The chain is built from TRBV29-1 and TRBJ1-2; possibly TRBD1 for D (6 bases). V was shortened by 5 bases and J by 7 bases, with 17 bases between the two germline ends. CDR3 length equals 13 residues. The V gene's germline CDR1 is SQVTM and CDR2 ANQGSEA. The CDR3 sequence: CSVSDRSPLGYTF. CDR3 DNA: TGCAGCGTTTCGGACAGAAGCCCCCTTGGCTACACCTTC.

In this sample, this clonotype turned up a few times. The rearrangement joins TRBV19 to TRBJ1-2; D is undetermined. The CDR3 runs 14 residues. Trimming shortened V by 7 bases and J by 5 bases, and 17 bases separated the two germline ends. Germline CDR1 and CDR2: LNHDA and SQIVND (reference sequence). CDR3: CASNPNGQQYGYTF. For the CDR3, the DNA is TGTGCCAGTAACCCCAACGGGCAGCAATATGGCTACACCTTC.

The sample holds a few counts of this clonotype. The J gene is TRBJ2-3, the V gene TRBV3-1, with D possibly TRBD1 on 5 matching bases. The germline gives CDR1 LGHDT, CDR2 YNNKEL (reference sequence). This CDR3 has 17 residues. The V and J ends lost 5 bases and 0 bases respectively, with 18 bases between them. The CDR3 reads CASSKRVDSLSTDTQYF. The CDR3 nucleotides are TGTGCCAGCAGCAAAAGGGTTGACAGCCTAAGCACAGATACGCAGTATTTT.

The chain joins TRBV20-1 to TRBJ2-5; unclear D gene. This CDR3 contains 13 residues. V dropped 6 bases and J dropped 3 bases, with 14 bases sitting between them. The germline V gene encodes CDR1 DFQATT and CDR2 SNEGSKA (reference sequence). The CDR3 here is CSAPVGVKETQYF. CDR3 DNA: TGCAGTGCCCCGGTTGGGGTAAAAGAGACCCAGTACTTC.

This clonotype was observed a few times. The rearrangement uses TRBV28 and TRBJ1-5; D perhaps matches TRBD1 (5 bases). Looked up from germline, CDR1 is MDHEN and CDR2 is SYDVKM. This CDR3 spans 15 amino acids. V lost 3 bases and J 0 bases, leaving 9 bases between the germline ends. DNA for the CDR3: TGTGCCAGCAGTTTGACAGAGTATAGCAATCAGCCCCAGCATTTT. Its protein is CASSLTEYSNQPQHF.

The J gene is TRBJ2-6, the V gene TRBV9; D may be TRBD2 (6 bases). Germline lookup yields CDR1 SGDLS and CDR2 YYNGEE. Trimming took off 3 bases at V and 4 bases at J, with 11 bases between the two ends. This CDR3 is 15 amino acids long. The CDR3 DNA reads as TGTGCCAGCAGCGCATGGGAGGCCGGGGCCAACGTCCTGACTTTC. The encoded protein is CASSAWEAGANVLTF.

The rearrangement joins TRBV20-1 to TRBJ1-1; D uncertain. CDR1 is DFQATT and CDR2 is SNEGSKA in the germline V gene (reference sequence). The ends were cut back, 3 bases at V and 6 bases at J, with 14 bases in the middle. This CDR3 has 13 residues. The DNA for the CDR3 is TGCAGTGCTAGCTTTGGTTTAGCATCTGAAGCTTTCTTT. Encoded protein: CSASFGLASEAFF.

About this clonotype itself: A much larger clone lies one base from this, so it may be a read error. CDR3 in amino acids: CGGIPGPLGELFF. CDR3 in DNA: TGCGGCGGCATTCCAGGCCCTCTCGGGGAGCTGTTTTTT. This chain links TRBV29-1 with TRBJ2-2; D gene uncertain. Per germline, CDR1 SQVTM and CDR2 ANQGSEA. The CDR3 consists of 13 residues.

The rearrangement uses TRBV9 and TRBJ2-3, with TRBD2 identical over 8 bases. This CDR3 region has 16 residues. Trimming took 4 bases from V and 0 from J; bases not matched to a gene: 7. CDR1 is SGDLS and CDR2 is YYNGEE in the germline V gene. The CDR3 loop reads CASSPTPSGSTDTQYF. CDR3 nucleotides: TGTGCCAGCAGCCCCACTCCTAGCGGGAGCACAGATACGCAGTATTTT.

This chain links TRBV7-2 with TRBJ1-1; the D is unclear. Trimming took off 2 bases at V and 5 bases at J, with 6 bases between the two ends. The CDR3 is made up of 12 amino acids. Germline V CDR1 and CDR2: SGHTA, FQGNSA. Here the CDR3 reads CASSLMRTEAFF. CDR3 DNA: TGTGCCAGCAGCTTAATGAGGACTGAAGCTTTCTTT.

The V call is TRBV2, the J call TRBJ2-1, with D unresolved. Per germline, CDR1 SNHLY and CDR2 FYNNEI. Deletions cut 7 bases from V and 5 bases from J, with 3 bases between. The CDR3 loop spans 10 amino acids. The CDR3 region is CASTDNEQFF. In nucleotides, the CDR3 is TGTGCCAGCACCGACAATGAGCAGTTCTTC.

This clonotype was counted ten times or more. This chain uses TRBV14 with TRBJ1-2, with D possibly matching TRBD1 (5 bases). The CDR3 is 13 residues long. The germline CDR1 and CDR2 sequences are SGHDN and FVKESK. Trimming removed 2 bases from V and 3 bases from J, with 7 bases in between. CDR3 sequence reads: CASSQSRDYGYTF. The DNA for the CDR3 is TGTGCCAGCAGCCAATCCAGGGACTATGGCTACACCTTC.

This chain connects TRBV18 to TRBJ2-7, with 10 bases matching TRBD1. This CDR3 has 14 residues. From germline, CDR1 is KGHSH and CDR2 LQKENI. Losses at the gene ends were 5 bases for V and 3 bases for J; bases not matched to a gene: 4. CDR3 sequence reads: CASSAGTGDYEQYF. Here the CDR3 DNA reads TGTGCCAGCTCAGCCGGGACAGGGGACTACGAGCAGTACTTC.

The table lists this clonotype with many counts. The genes are TRBV2 and TRBJ2-3; possible D gene TRBD1, 5 bases. Trimming took off 6 bases at V and 1 base at J, with 20 bases between the two ends. Germline CDR1 is SNHLY and CDR2 is FYNNEI. The CDR3 contains 17 residues. The CDR3, as DNA: TGTGCCAGCAGCCTCAACCCGACAGATCTGGGCACAGATACGCAGTATTTT. It translates to CASSLNPTDLGTDTQYF.

J is TRBJ2-5 and V is TRBV6-6; tentatively, D is TRBD1 (6 bases). Per the germline V gene, CDR1 is MNHNY and CDR2 is SVGAGI (reference sequence). CDR3 length equals 14 residues. The V and J ends lost 5 bases and 5 bases respectively, with 15 bases between them. CDR3 sequence: CASSRYRADETQYF. CDR3 DNA sequence: TGTGCCAGCAGTCGGTACAGGGCGGATGAGACCCAGTACTTC.

The table lists this clonotype with a few counts. CDR3 coding DNA: TGCAGTGCTGAGGGCTTGCGGGGGGCACAGTACGAGCAGTACTTC. It yields the protein CSAEGLRGAQYEQYF. The rearrangement uses TRBV20-1 and TRBJ2-7; the match to TRBD2 covers 8 bases. V shed 5 bases and J 4 bases; nucleotides not matched to a gene: 13. From germline, CDR1 is DFQATT and CDR2 SNEGSKA (reference sequence). There are 15 residues in the CDR3.

This clonotype was counted between two and nine times. V gene TRBV29-1 combines with J gene TRBJ1-1; D remains unclear. CDR3 length equals 16 residues. The germline CDR1 and CDR2 sequences are SQVTM and ANQGSEA. The germline V and J ends were trimmed by 2 bases and 1 base, with 17 bases remaining between them. CDR3 sequence: CSVETGKEGSNTEAFF. The CDR3, as DNA: TGCAGCGTTGAAACGGGCAAGGAGGGCTCGAACACTGAAGCTTTCTTT. The full variable domain, rest sourced from reference TRBV29-1 and TRBJ1-1, is SAVISQKPSRDICQRGTSLTIQCQVDSQVTMMFWYRQQPGQSLTLIATANQGSEATYESGFVIDKFPISRPNLTFSTLTVSNMSPEDSSIYLCSVETGKEGSNTEAFFGQGTRLTVV.

The sample holds a few counts of this clonotype. The chain joins TRBV20-1 to TRBJ2-3, with a weak D call TRBD1 (7 bases). V was trimmed by 6 bases and J by 0 bases, leaving 13 bases between them. CDR1 and CDR2 from the germline V gene are DFQATT and SNEGSKA (reference sequence). The CDR3 runs 14 residues. The DNA of the CDR3 is TGCAGTGCCAGTTCAGGGGGGAGCACAGATACGCAGTATTTT. It translates to CSASSGGSTDTQYF.

The chain carries TRBV12-3 or TRBV12-4 and TRBJ1-2; TRBD1 aligns across 8 bases. This CDR3 spans 13 amino acids. Germline trimming cut 6 bases from V and 3 bases from J; bases unmatched to any gene: 3. The CDR3 sequence: CASRGQDHYGYTF. CDR3 nucleotides: TGTGCCAGCAGGGGACAGGACCACTATGGCTACACCTTC.

V and J are TRBV6-2 or TRBV6-3 and TRBJ2-1, with D possibly matching TRBD2 (5 bases). Germline V gives CDR1 MNHEY, CDR2 SVGEGT. Trimming removed 0 bases at V and 0 bases at J, with 6 bases between. The CDR3 runs 15 residues. CDR3 protein: CASSYSRDSYNEQFF. DNA of the CDR3: TGTGCCAGCAGTTACTCCCGGGACTCCTACAATGAGCAGTTCTTC.

This clonotype has a count of ten or more. The chain has TRBV29-1 and TRBJ1-6; TRBD1 is a possible D gene (6 bases). Germline V gives CDR1 SQVTM, CDR2 ANQGSEA. V dropped 8 bases and J dropped 7 bases, with 21 bases sitting between them. The CDR3 is 15 amino acids. In DNA form, the CDR3 reads TGCAGCATCTTGGTTTCCGGGCAGGGGAATTCACCCCTCCACTTT. This translates into CSILVSGQGNSPLHF.

Of note for this clonotype: This CDR3 is missing its conserved last phenylalanine or tryptophan, likely due to a read error. The rearrangement links TRBV11-2 to TRBJ2-3, with D hard to call. CDR3 length: 13 amino acids. Germline V lookup: CDR1 SGHAT, CDR2 FQNNGV. Trimming stripped 3 bases from V and 2 bases from J, with 6 bases between. CDR3 in DNA: TGTGCCAGCAGCTTCGCTTTCACAGATACGCAGTATCTT. This encodes CASSFAFTDTQYL.

The chain employs TRBV15 and TRBJ1-5, with unresolved D. The CDR3 is 13 amino acids. CDR1 LNHNV and CDR2 YYDKDF come from the germline V gene (reference sequence). Deletions cut 5 bases from V and 5 bases from J, with 10 bases between. CDR3 sequence: CATSYKNDQPQHF. The DNA of the CDR3 is TGTGCCACCAGCTATAAAAACGATCAGCCCCAGCATTTT.

This clonotype was seen ten or more times. This chain connects TRBV6-6 to TRBJ1-3; D remains ambiguous. CDR3 length equals 14 residues. The germline gives CDR1 MNHNY, CDR2 SVGAGI (reference sequence). The V end lost 3 bases, the J end lost 0 bases, and 6 bases lay between the germline ends. CDR3: CASSYLSSGNTIYF. The CDR3, as DNA: TGTGCCAGCAGTTATCTAAGCTCTGGAAACACCATATATTTT.